This entry features one T cell receptor beta chain sequence. The antigen is not known. The data were obtained in a study of OX40 agonist ivuxolimab in advanced cancers. Study at large: Ivuxolimab, which is an agonistic anti-OX40 (CD134) antibody, was administered to the patients.

The repertoire was sequenced with immunoSEQ multiplex PCR; TCRdb's copy has only in-frame clones and lacks some. The profile shows about 100,000 clones, about 91% of them singletons. Germline values: CDR1 SGHDN, CDR2 FVKESK. Unmatched junction bases numbered 10, after V lost 4 bases and J lost 7 bases. This CDR3 contains 15 residues. Overall study results and limits: Some nonresponders also had low normalized T-cell clonal expansion.

The sequences come from CD4+ or CD8+ T cells sorted from blood, collected in a trial of the OX40 agonist ivuxolimab. The TCR sequence derives from an adult with an advanced solid tumor such as melanoma, head and neck, liver or kidney cancer. The chain carries TRBV14 and TRBJ2-3; 8 bases are a match to TRBD2. CDR3 protein: CASSLGTSPVYTQYF. The DNA for the CDR3 is TGTGCCAGCAGCCTGGGGACTAGTCCGGTATATACGCAGTATTTT.